This TCR beta chain was captured in a study of T cells in Graves' hyperthyroidism and ophthalmopathy. Across the whole study: Once the initial diagnosis was made, peripheral blood was obtained before any treatment.

This clonotype was seen a few times. Its antigen is as yet unknown. Researchers defined stable Graves' hyperthyroidism as no ophthalmopathy progression within 18 months. Each diagnosis drew on symptoms, thyroxine, TRAb, thyroid ultrasound and orbital computed tomography findings. Germline assignment: CDR1 SEHNR and CDR2 FQNEAQ (reference sequence). The V gene lost 3 bases and the J gene lost 4 bases, with 12 bases spanning the gap. This CDR3 region has 14 residues. RNA transcripts yielded amplified TCR beta CDR3 regions. First-round RT-PCR of the TCR CDR3 relied on the HTBI primer set. In TCRdb, the multiplex PCR reads were re-called with MiXCR into one record per CDR3 protein. The data contain about 590,000 distinct CDR3 sequences, 15% to 18% of them singletons. Overall study findings and caveats: Before onset, by a median of around 6.1 months, the model predicted ophthalmopathy.

Sequenced material: blood. The chain has TRBV7-9 and TRBJ1-2; D is possibly TRBD1 (6 bases). The TCR sequence derives from a woman in her twenties or thirties with Graves' hyperthyroidism. The CDR3 bases are TGTGCCAGCAGCTTCGGGACATCGACCTATGGCTACACCTTC. It yields the protein CASSFGTSTYGYTF.